This TCR beta chain was captured by sequencing in a study of Graves' ophthalmopathy and Graves' hyperthyroidism. The TCR beta CDR3 regions underwent amplification from RNA transcripts. In the first round, RT-PCR was carried out with HTBI primers, and a multiplex PCR formed the second round. TCRdb itself ran the multiplex PCR reads through MiXCR, one entry per CDR3 protein. The data hold over a million distinct CDR3 sequences, with less than 45% observed a single time. This CDR3 comprises 15 residues. Germline loops: CDR1 KGHSH, CDR2 LQKENI. Trimming took 3 bases from V and 1 from J, leaving 10 bases between them.

The chain carries TRBV18 and TRBJ1-5; no clear D gene. The sequencing sample was made of peripheral blood or thyroid tissue (not recorded which). The receptor was isolated from an adult man with Graves' hyperthyroidism. CDR3 in amino acids: CASSPYAESNQPQHF. The CDR3, as DNA: TGTGCCAGCTCACCCTACGCGGAAAGCAATCAGCCCCAGCATTTT.